This T cell receptor beta chain was retrieved from a study of OX40 agonist ivuxolimab in advanced cancers. The CDR3 is 13 amino acids. V was trimmed by 0 bases and J by 8 bases, leaving 9 bases between them. The germline V gene encodes CDR1 SGHDT and CDR2 YYEEEE. This clone was seen only once. The repertoire was sequenced with immunoSEQ multiplex PCR; TCRdb's copy has only in-frame clones and lacks some. The top ten clones hold 0.99% of a sample with approximately 84,000 clones, about 88% of them seen once. Source: CD4+ or CD8+ T cells sorted from blood, taken in a trial of the OX40 agonist ivuxolimab. The chain joins TRBV5-6 to TRBJ2-1; the D is unclear. The sequence was collected from an adult with an advanced solid tumor such as melanoma, head and neck, liver or kidney cancer. Here the CDR3 DNA reads TGTGCCAGCAGCTTGGCGGTCCCGCATGAGCAGTTCTTC. Protein sequence: CASSLAVPHEQFF.